Each of the 6 T cell receptor beta chains below was sequenced from the same sample in a study of T cells in Graves' hyperthyroidism and ophthalmopathy. Using RNA transcripts as the source, TCR beta CDR3 regions were amplified. When the TCR CDR3 underwent first-round RT-PCR, the HTBI primer set was used. Each CDR3 protein is one row after TCRdb ran MiXCR on the multiplex PCR reads. This table has hundreds of thousands of distinct CDR3 sequences, 15% to 17% appearing once. The sequencing sample was made of blood. The source of these receptors is a woman aged 18-29 years with Graves' hyperthyroidism.

V gene TRBV11-2 combines with J gene TRBJ2-3; tentative D call: TRBD1 (8 bases). Germline V gene sequence: CDR1 SGHAT, CDR2 FQNNGV. With 5 bases removed from V and 2 bases from J, the gap between germline ends came to 14 bases. CDR3 length: 15 residues. Written as DNA, the CDR3 is TGTGCCAGCAGCACAGGGGGGGGGAACACAGATACGCAGTATTTT. Its protein is CASSTGGGNTDTQYF.

This clonotype was seen more than once but under ten times. CDR3 nucleotide sequence: TGTGCCAGCAGTTATTCACAGGGCTACACTGAAGCTTTCTTT. Its protein is CASSYSQGYTEAFF. V is TRBV6-2 or TRBV6-3 and J is TRBJ1-1; D might be TRBD1 (6 bases). CDR3 size: 14 residues. Germline assignment: CDR1 MNHEY and CDR2 SVGEGT. V lost 3 bases to trimming and J lost 3 bases, with 11 bases between them.

This chain joins TRBV29-1 and TRBJ1-3, with unresolved D. This CDR3 is built from 14 residues. CDR1 and CDR2 from the germline V gene are SQVTM and ANQGSEA. Trimming took off 7 bases at V and 2 bases at J, with 15 bases between the two ends. The CDR3 DNA is TGCAGCGCTTCCTCTGGGGTTACTGGAAACACCATATATTTT. Protein sequence: CSASSGVTGNTIYF.

The chain joins TRBV7-9 to TRBJ2-1, with D perhaps matching TRBD1 or TRBD2 (6 bases each). V dropped 5 bases and J dropped 6 bases, with 17 bases sitting between them. The CDR3 spans 15 residues. The germline gives CDR1 SEHNR, CDR2 FQNEAQ (reference sequence). Here the CDR3 reads CASSVGIGGLNEQFF. The CDR3 DNA reads as TGTGCCAGCAGCGTAGGTATAGGGGGACTCAATGAGCAGTTCTTC.

This clonotype has just a few counts. The genes are TRBV15 and TRBJ2-2; D is unclear. The CDR3 runs to 14 residues. V was shortened by 1 base and J by 2 bases, with 5 bases between the two germline ends. Germline V CDR1 and CDR2: LNHNV, YYDKDF (reference sequence). In DNA, the CDR3 is TGTGCCACCAGCAGAGGCAGAAACACCGGGGAGCTGTTTTTT. Amino acids: CATSRGRNTGELFF.

In this sample, this clonotype turned up many times. This rearrangement joins TRBV20-1 to TRBJ2-7; TRBD2 aligns across 10 bases. The length of the CDR3 is 13 residues. V lost 4 bases and J lost 6; bases outside the gene matches: 6. Germline CDR1 is DFQATT and CDR2 is SNEGSKA (reference sequence). CDR3 residues: CSAIPGLASEQYF. The CDR3 DNA reads as TGCAGTGCTATCCCGGGACTAGCGTCCGAGCAGTACTTC.